The subject of this entry is one T cell receptor beta chain. Its antigen remains unidentified. No per-base quality is available; no much larger clone lies one base away. Via the germline V gene (reference sequence), CDR1 is MNHEY and CDR2 SMNVEV. The CDR3 measures 13 amino acids from cysteine to phenylalanine. Here the CDR3 DNA is all that survives: 39 bases in frame from base 1. V loses 6 bases, J loses 4 bases, and the germline ends lie 13 bases apart. For sequencing of the TCRbeta CDR3 region, genomic DNA was extracted from the sorted cells. TCRbeta CDR3 regions were sequenced using the immunoSEQ Assay. TCRdb stores this immuneACCESS table with in-frame sequences only. Part of the clones is absent; in the studies checked, under half of the shortfall reflects unresolved V genes, and no reason is known for the rest. Within this sample are fewer than 25,000 clones, with approximately 89% of them counted one time only. The top ten clones comprise around 17% of the sample.

The data originate from a study of OX40 agonist ivuxolimab in advanced cancers. Background for the entire study: The costimulatory receptor OX40 (CD134) was targeted by ivuxolimab, a fully human IgG2 agonistic monoclonal antibody. Intravenous ivuxolimab was administered to patients every 2 weeks at six dose levels: 0.01, 0.1, 0.3, 1.5, 3 and 10 mg/kg. Among the roughly 52 dose-escalation patients, roughly 20 had hepatocellular carcinoma, about 15 melanoma, 9 renal cell carcinoma and 9 head and neck cancer. In the dose-escalation cohort, about four fifths of patients were male, and the mean age was 60 years with a range of roughly 23 to 90. Prior anti-PD-1, anti-PD-L1 or anti-CTLA-4 therapy was permitted, and 30% to 50% of dose-escalation patients had received checkpoint inhibitors. Partial responses were achieved by three dose-escalation patients, of whom one had hepatocellular carcinoma and two had cutaneous melanoma. The purpose of peripheral TCRbeta sequencing was to test whether ivuxolimab changed TCR sequence diversity and led to clonal T-cell expansion. The paper reports the monotherapy dose-escalation portion (N of about 50 patients) of the phase I ivuxolimab trial. Broader findings and caveats from the paper: After ivuxolimab, expanded clones were on average more numerous among CD8+ T cells than among CD4+ T cells. Partial responders in the 0.1-3.0 mg/kg groups had among the lowest normalized peripheral clonal expansion, especially among CD8+ T cells. At doses from 0.1 to 3.0 mg/kg, clonal expansion was seen in both CD4+ and CD8+ blood T cells between baseline and week 6. The antigen specificity of the clonally expanded peripheral T cells was not determined. Low levels of normalized T-cell clonal expansion were also seen in some nonresponding patients.

The trial excluded patients who had a history of autoimmune disease or who were on systemic immunosuppression. Peripheral blood for TCR sequencing was drawn from every dose cohort at baseline, at cycle 4 day 1 and at cycle 7 day 1. Samples came from an open-label, multicenter, first-in-human phase I dose-escalation trial of ivuxolimab. Adults with locally advanced or metastatic head and neck squamous cell, hepatocellular, melanoma or renal cell carcinoma were enrolled in the trial. Before TCR sequencing, CD4+ T cells and CD8+ T cells from peripheral blood were sorted into separate populations. The clonotype originates from an adult with an advanced solid tumor such as melanoma, head and neck, liver or kidney cancer. The specimen was CD4+ or CD8+ T cells sorted from blood, collected in a trial of the OX40 agonist ivuxolimab. This sequence uses TRBV27 and TRBJ2-7; the D segment could be TRBD1, given 6 matching bases. Here is the DNA: TGTGCCAGCAGAAACGGACAGATATACGAGCAGTACTTC. Translated, it gives CASRNGQIYEQYF.